This passage covers 10 T cell receptor beta chains from one sample sequenced in a study of T cell repertoires in cytomegalovirus infection. TCRdb redid the calling of the reads with MiXCR, one entry per CDR3 protein. The table has 700,000 to 900,000 distinct CDR3 sequences, about 27% seen once. Their cognate antigens are unknown. This material consisted of cultured CD8+ T cells from PBMCs, taken from culture after CMV antigen stimulation. The origin of the receptors is a human donor in good health (CMV status not recorded). Some clones in this sample may be carry-over from other donors' samples.

This clonotype turned up a few times. The CDR3 here is CATSTGLGSFGYTF. The CDR3 DNA follows: TGTGCCACCAGCACAGGGTTGGGGAGCTTTGGCTACACCTTC. The rearrangement joins TRBV24-1 to TRBJ1-2; D might be TRBD1 (6 bases). CDR1 is KGHDR and CDR2 is SFDVKD in the germline V gene. Trimming took 7 bases from V and 7 from J, leaving 18 bases between them. The CDR3 runs 14 residues.

This rearrangement joins TRBV2 to TRBJ1-2; D not certain. V gave up 6 bases and J gave up 8 bases, with 7 bases separating them. This CDR3 has 10 residues. CDR1 is SNHLY, CDR2 FYNNEI, per germline. CDR3 residues: CASRSGGYTF. The CDR3 DNA sequence: TGTGCCAGCAGGAGTGGGGGCTACACCTTC.

This clonotype was counted ten times or more. The chain uses TRBV7-6 and TRBJ1-1, with no clear D. The CDR3 is 15 residues long. CDR1 is SGHVS, CDR2 FNYEAQ, per germline. V was cut by 2 bases and J by 7 bases, with 17 bases left in between. CDR3 region: CASSLPAREASEAFF. Here the CDR3 DNA reads TGTGCCAGCAGCTTACCGGCTCGGGAGGCGAGTGAAGCTTTCTTT.

The table lists this clonotype with many counts. The chain links TRBV7-2 to TRBJ1-2, with unresolved D. Trimming pared 4 bases from V and 0 bases from J, leaving 27 bases between. Germline loops: CDR1 SGHTA, CDR2 FQGNSA. The CDR3 is 20 residues long. CDR3 nucleotide sequence: TGTGCCAGCAGCTCCCCCTTAAAACTGCAGCTTATAGCCACTAACTATGGCTACACCTTC. Its protein product is CASSSPLKLQLIATNYGYTF. Supplemented by reference TRBV7-2 and TRBJ1-2, the full variable domain reads GAGVSQSPSNKVTEKGKDVELRCDPISGHTALYWYRQSLGQGLEFLIYFQGNSAPDKSGLPSDRFSAERTGGSVSTLTIQRTQQEDSAVYLCASSSPLKLQLIATNYGYTFGSGTRLTVV.

Concerning this clonotype: One junction end disagrees with the germline gene, perhaps due to a read error. The rearrangement joins TRBV6-6 to TRBJ2-2; tentatively, D is TRBD1 (5 bases). Germline V gene sequence: CDR1 MNHNY, CDR2 SVGAGI (reference sequence). The CDR3 sequence is 15 residues long. The CDR3 nucleotides read TGTGCCAGCAGTCTTTATTCAGGGAACTCCGGGGAGCTGTTTTTT. Its translation: CASSLYSGNSGELFF.

The CDR3 nucleotides read TGTGCCAGCAGTGACTCTGTTGGGAGCAATCAGCCCCAGCATTTT. As protein: CASSDSVGSNQPQHF. V gene TRBV6-4 combines with J gene TRBJ1-5, with D hard to call. This CDR3 has 15 residues. From germline, CDR1 is MRHNA and CDR2 SNTAGT. The V end lost 0 bases, the J end lost 1 base, and 7 bases lay between the germline ends.

The chain recombines TRBV2 with TRBJ2-2; 11 nucleotides align to TRBD1. The CDR3 consists of 16 residues. V shed 7 bases, J shed 4 bases, and the junction held 8 bases outside the gene matches. Germline CDR1 SNHLY, CDR2 FYNNEI. Here the CDR3 DNA reads TGTGCCAGCATCTCAGGCGGGACAGGGGGCACCGGGGAGCTGTTTTTT. Its protein is CASISGGTGGTGELFF.

The V and J genes are TRBV19 and TRBJ2-7; the match to TRBD1 covers 10 bases. This CDR3 region has 15 residues. Germline V gene sequence: CDR1 LNHDA, CDR2 SQIVND (reference sequence). V shed 5 bases, J shed 2 bases, and the junction held 6 bases outside the gene matches. CDR3 coding DNA: TGTGCCAGTAGTGAGGACAGGGGGGCGCCCTACGAGCAGTACTTC. This translates into CASSEDRGAPYEQYF.

This clonotype was seen a handful of times. The chain is built from TRBV24-1 and TRBJ1-2, with 7 bases fitting TRBD1. Unmatched junction bases numbered 11, after V lost 4 bases and J lost 7 bases. The CDR3 contains 15 residues. The germline V gene encodes CDR1 KGHDR and CDR2 SFDVKD. This CDR3 reads CATSDVQGRESGYTF. CDR3 DNA sequence: TGTGCCACCAGTGACGTACAGGGGAGGGAGAGTGGCTACACCTTC.

The sample holds many counts of this clonotype. The V and J genes are TRBV7-6 and TRBJ1-2, with a possible D match to TRBD1 (6 bases). The germline V gene has CDR1 SGHVS and CDR2 FNYEAQ. CDR3 length: 13 amino acids. The germline V and J ends were trimmed by 5 bases and 1 base, with 8 bases remaining between them. In nucleotides, the CDR3 is TGTGCCAGCAGCCCGGACAGTAACTATGGCTACACCTTC. As protein: CASSPDSNYGYTF.